This T cell receptor beta chain was retrieved from a study of PD-L1 blockade in urothelial cancer. Method: immunoSEQ multiplex PCR; TCRdb's copy keeps in-frame clones and lacks some. The table lists roughly 110,000 clones, roughly 90% of them singletons. Time point meaning: peripheral blood 6 weeks after treatment start. The germline V and J ends were trimmed by 5 bases and 7 bases, with 10 bases remaining between them. The germline CDR1 and CDR2 sequences are SGHTA and FQGNSA. The CDR3 extends over 12 amino acids. The starting material was PBMCs, obtained around atezolizumab (anti-PD-L1) treatment. The rearrangement links TRBV7-2 to TRBJ2-3, with D hard to call. The sequence derives from a man aged 55 to 69 with urothelial cancer. The CDR3 is CASSPEVNTQYF. The CDR3 DNA follows: TGTGCCAGCAGCCCTGAGGTGAATACGCAGTATTTT.